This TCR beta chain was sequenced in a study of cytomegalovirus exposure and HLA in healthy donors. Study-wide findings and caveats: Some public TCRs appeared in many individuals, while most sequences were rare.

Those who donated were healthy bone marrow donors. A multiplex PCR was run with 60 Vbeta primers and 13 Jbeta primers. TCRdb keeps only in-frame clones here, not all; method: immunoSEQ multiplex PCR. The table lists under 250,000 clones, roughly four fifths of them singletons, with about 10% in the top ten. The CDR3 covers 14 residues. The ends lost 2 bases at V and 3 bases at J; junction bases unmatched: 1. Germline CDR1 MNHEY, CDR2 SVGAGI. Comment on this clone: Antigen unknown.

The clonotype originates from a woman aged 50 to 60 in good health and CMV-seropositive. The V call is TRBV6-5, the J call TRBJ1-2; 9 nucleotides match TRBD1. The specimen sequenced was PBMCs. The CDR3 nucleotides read TGTGCCAGCAGTTACACAGGGGGCTACTATGGCTACACCTTC. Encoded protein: CASSYTGGYYGYTF.